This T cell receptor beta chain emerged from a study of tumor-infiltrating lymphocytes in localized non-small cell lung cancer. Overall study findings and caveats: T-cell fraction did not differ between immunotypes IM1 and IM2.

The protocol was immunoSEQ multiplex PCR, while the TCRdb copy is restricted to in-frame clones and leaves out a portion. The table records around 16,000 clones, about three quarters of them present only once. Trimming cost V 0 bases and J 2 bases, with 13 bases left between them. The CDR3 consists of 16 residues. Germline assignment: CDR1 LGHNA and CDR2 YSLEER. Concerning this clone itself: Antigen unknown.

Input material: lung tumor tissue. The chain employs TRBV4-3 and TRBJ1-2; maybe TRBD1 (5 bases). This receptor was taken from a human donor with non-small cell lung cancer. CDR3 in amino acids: CASSQEERGRNYGYTF. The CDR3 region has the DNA TGCGCCAGCAGCCAAGAGGAACGGGGGAGGAACTATGGCTACACCTTC.